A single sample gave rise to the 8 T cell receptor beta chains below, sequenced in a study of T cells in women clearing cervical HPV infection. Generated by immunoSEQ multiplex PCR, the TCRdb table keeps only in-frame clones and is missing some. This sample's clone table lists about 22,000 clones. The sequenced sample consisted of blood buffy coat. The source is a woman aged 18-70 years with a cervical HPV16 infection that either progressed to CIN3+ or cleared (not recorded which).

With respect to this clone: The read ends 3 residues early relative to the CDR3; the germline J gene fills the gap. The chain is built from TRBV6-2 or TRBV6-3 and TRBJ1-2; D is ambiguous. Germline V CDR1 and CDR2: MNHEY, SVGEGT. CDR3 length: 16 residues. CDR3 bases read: TGTGCCAGCAGTCCCCCAAAGCGAGGCAAAGGAGATACC. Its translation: CASSPPKRGKGDT. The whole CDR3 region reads CASSPPKRGKGDTYTF.

The CDR3 bases that were read are TGTGCCAGCAGTGGGACAGGGAATGGT. This translates into CASSGTGNG. The CDR3 as a whole reads CASSGTGNGQYF. The chain joins TRBV2 to TRBJ2-4, with 8 bases fitting TRBD1. Read coverage stops 3 residues before the CDR3 terminus; the germline J gene supplies the remainder. Germline CDR1 and CDR2: SNHLY and FYNNEI. This CDR3 comprises 12 residues.

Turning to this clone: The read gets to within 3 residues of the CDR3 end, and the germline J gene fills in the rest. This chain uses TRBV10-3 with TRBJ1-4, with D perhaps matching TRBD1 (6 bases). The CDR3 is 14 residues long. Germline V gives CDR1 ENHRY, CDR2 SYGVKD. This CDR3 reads CAGRNGTPNSPLFF. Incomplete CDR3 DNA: TGTGCCGGACGCAACGGGACACCCAACTCACCA.

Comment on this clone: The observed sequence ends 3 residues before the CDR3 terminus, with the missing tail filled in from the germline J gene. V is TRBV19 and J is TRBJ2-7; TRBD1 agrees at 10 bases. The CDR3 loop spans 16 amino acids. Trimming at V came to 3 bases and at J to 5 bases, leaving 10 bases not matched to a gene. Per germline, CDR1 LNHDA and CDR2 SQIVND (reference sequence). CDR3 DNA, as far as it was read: TGTGCCAGTAGTATTGTAGGGACAGGGGCCCTCGACGAG. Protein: CASSIVGTGALDE. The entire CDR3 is CASSIVGTGALDEQYF.

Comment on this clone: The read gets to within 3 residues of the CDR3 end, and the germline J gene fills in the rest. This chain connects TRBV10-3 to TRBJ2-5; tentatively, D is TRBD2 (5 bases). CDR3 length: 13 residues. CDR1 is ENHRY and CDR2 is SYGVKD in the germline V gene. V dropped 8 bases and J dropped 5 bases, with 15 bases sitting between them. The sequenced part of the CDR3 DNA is TGTGCCATCTCACGAGGGCGAGGGGAGACC. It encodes CAISRGRGET. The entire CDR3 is CAISRGRGETQYF.

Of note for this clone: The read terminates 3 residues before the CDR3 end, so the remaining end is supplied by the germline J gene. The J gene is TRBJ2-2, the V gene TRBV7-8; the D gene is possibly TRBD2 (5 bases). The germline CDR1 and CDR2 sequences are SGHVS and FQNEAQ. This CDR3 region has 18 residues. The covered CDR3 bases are TGTGCCAGCAGCTTAGGGGCCCCGGGGAGCTCCTATAATTCACCG. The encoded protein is CASSLGAPGSSYNSP. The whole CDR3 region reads CASSLGAPGSSYNSPLFF.

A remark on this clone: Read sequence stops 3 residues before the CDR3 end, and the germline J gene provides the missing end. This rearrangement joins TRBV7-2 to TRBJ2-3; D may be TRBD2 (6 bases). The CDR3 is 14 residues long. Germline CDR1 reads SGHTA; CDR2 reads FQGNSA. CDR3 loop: CASSLLGLNQPQYF. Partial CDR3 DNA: TGTGCCAGCAGCTTATTAGGACTAAATCAGCCG.

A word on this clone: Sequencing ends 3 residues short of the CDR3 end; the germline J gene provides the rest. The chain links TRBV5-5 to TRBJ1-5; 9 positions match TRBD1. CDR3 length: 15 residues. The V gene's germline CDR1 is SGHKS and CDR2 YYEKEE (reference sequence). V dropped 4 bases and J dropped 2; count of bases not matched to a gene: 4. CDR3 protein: CASSPGQGGNQPQHF. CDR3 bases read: TGTGCCAGCAGCCCGGGACAGGGCGGCAATCAGCCC.